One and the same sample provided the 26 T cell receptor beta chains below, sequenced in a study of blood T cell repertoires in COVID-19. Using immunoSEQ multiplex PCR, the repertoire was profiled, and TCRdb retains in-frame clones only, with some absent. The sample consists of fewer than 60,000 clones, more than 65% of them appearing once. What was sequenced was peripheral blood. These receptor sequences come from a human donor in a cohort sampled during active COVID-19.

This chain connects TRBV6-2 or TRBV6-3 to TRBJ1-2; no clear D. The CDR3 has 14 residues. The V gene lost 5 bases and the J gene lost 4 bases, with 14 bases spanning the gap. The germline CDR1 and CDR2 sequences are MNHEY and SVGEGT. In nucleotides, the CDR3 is TGTGCCAGCAGTCGCGCCGGACTACGCTATGGCTACACCTTC. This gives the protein CASSRAGLRYGYTF.

This CDR3 reads CASTPERDWVYGYTF. CDR3 DNA: TGTGCCAGTACCCCAGAGAGGGACTGGGTCTATGGCTACACCTTC. V gene TRBV19 combines with J gene TRBJ1-2; tentatively, D is TRBD1 (5 bases). Trimming took off 7 bases at V and 4 bases at J, with 19 bases between the two ends. Germline V gene sequence: CDR1 LNHDA, CDR2 SQIVND (reference sequence). The CDR3 sequence is 15 residues long.

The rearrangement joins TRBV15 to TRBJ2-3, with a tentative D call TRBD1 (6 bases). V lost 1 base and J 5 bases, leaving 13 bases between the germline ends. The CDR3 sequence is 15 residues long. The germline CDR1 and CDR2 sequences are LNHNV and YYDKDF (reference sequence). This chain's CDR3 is CATSRGGQEEDTQYF. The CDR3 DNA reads TGTGCCACCAGCAGAGGGGGACAAGAAGAAGATACGCAGTATTTT.

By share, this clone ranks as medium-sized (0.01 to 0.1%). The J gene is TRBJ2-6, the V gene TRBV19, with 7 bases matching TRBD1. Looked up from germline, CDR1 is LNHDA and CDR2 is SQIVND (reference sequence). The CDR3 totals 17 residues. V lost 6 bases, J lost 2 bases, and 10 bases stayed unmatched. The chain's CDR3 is CASSQQGSITGANVLTF. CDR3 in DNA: TGTGCCAGTAGCCAACAGGGGTCGATCACTGGGGCCAACGTCCTGACTTTC.

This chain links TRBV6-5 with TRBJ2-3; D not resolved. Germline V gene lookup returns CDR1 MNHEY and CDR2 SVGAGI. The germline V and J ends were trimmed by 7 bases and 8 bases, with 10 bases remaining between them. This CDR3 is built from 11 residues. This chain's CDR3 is CASTRFGTQYF. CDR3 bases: TGTGCCAGCACGAGGTTCGGTACGCAGTATTTT.

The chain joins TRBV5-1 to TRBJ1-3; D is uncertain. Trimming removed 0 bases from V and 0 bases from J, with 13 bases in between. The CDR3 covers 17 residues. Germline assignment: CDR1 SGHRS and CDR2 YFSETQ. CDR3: CASSLGIRRLSGNTIYF. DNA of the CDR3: TGCGCCAGCAGCTTGGGGATCCGGAGACTCTCTGGAAACACCATATATTTT.

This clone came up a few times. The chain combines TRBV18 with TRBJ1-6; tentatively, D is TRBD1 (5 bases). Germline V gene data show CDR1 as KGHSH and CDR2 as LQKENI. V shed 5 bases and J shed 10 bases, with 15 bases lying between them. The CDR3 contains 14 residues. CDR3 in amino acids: CASSYQGGRSPLHF. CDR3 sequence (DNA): TGTGCCAGCTCATATCAGGGAGGGCGATCACCCCTCCACTTT.

The CDR3: CASSLRTDTQYF. In DNA form, the CDR3 reads TGTGCCAGCAGCTTGCGGACAGATACGCAGTATTTT. V and J are TRBV5-4 and TRBJ2-3; unclear D gene. From germline, CDR1 is SGHNT and CDR2 YYREEE (reference sequence). The CDR3 runs to 12 residues. Trimming took 1 base from V and 3 from J, leaving 3 bases between them.

The CDR3 protein is CATSPGGARPYEQFF. The DNA of the CDR3 is TGTGCCACCAGTCCTGGGGGCGCGCGTCCTTATGAGCAGTTCTTC. The chain has TRBV24-1 and TRBJ2-1; a weak D match, TRBD1 (6 bases). V was shortened by 6 bases and J by 8 bases, with 19 bases between the two germline ends. Germline-derived CDR1 and CDR2 are KGHDR and SFDVKD. The CDR3 covers 15 residues.

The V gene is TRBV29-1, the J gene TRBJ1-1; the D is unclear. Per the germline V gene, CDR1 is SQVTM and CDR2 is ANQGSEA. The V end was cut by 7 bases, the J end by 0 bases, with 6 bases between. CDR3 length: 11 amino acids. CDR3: CSGEMNTEAFF. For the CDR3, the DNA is TGCAGCGGAGAAATGAACACTGAAGCTTTCTTT.

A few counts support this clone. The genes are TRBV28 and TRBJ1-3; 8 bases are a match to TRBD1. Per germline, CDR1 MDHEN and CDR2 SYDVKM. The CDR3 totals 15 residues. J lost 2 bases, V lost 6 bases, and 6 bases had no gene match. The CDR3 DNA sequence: TGTGCCAGCAGCTACCAGACAGGGGCTGGAAACACCATATATTTT. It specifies CASSYQTGAGNTIYF.

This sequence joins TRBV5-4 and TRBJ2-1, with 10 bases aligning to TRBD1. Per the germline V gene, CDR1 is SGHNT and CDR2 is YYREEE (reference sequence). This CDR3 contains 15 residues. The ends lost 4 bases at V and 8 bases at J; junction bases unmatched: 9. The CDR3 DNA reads TGTGCCAGCAGCCTCCGGGACAGGGGTTGGGATGAGCAGTTCTTC. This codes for CASSLRDRGWDEQFF.

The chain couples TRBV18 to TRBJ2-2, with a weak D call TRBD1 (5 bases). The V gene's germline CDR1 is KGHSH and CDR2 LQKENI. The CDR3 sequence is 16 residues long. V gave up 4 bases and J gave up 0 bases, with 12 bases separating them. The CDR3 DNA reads TGTGCCAGCTCACTCGTGACAGCCTCGAACACCGGGGAGCTGTTTTTT. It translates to CASSLVTASNTGELFF.

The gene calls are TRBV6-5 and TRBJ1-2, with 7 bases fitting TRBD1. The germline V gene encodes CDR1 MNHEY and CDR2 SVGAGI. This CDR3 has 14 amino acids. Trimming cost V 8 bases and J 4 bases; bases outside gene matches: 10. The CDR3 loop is CASRHTPGGYGYTF. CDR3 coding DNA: TGTGCCAGCCGTCACACACCAGGGGGCTATGGCTACACCTTC.

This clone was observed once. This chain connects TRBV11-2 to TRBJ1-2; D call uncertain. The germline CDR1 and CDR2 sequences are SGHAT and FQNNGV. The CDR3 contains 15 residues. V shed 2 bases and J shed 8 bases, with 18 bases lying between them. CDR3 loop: CASSLNTRGGGGYTF. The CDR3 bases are TGTGCCAGCAGCTTAAATACCCGGGGAGGCGGAGGCTACACCTTC.

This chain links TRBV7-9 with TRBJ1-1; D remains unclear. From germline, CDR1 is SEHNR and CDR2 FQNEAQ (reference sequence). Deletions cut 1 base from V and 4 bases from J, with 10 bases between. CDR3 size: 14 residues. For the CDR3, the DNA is TGTGCCAGCAGCTTAGGGGGTGAGGGCACTGAAGCTTTCTTT. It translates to CASSLGGEGTEAFF.

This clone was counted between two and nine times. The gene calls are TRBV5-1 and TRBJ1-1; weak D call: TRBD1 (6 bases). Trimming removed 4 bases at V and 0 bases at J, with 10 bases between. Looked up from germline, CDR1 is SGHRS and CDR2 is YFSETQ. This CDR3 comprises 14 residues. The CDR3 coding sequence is TGCGCCAGCAGCACGGGACACCTGAACACTGAAGCTTTCTTT. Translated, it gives CASSTGHLNTEAFF.

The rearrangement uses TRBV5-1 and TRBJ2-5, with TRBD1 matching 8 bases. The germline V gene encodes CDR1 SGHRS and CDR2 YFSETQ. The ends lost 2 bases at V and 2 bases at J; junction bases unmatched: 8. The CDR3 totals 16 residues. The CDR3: CASSFYGQGRQETQYF. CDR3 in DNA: TGCGCCAGCAGCTTTTACGGACAGGGACGGCAAGAGACCCAGTACTTC. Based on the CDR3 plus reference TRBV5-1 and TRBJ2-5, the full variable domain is KAGVTQTPRYLIKTRGQQVTLSCSPISGHRSVSWYQQTPGQGLQFLFEYFSETQRNKGNFPGRFSGRQFSNSRSEMNVSTLELGDSALYLCASSFYGQGRQETQYFGPGTRLLVL.

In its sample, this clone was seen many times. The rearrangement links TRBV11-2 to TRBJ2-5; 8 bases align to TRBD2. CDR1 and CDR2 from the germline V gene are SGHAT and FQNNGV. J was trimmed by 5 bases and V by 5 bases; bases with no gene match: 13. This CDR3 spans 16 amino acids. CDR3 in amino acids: CASSRGGMRGMETQYF. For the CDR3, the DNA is TGTGCCAGCAGCCGGGGGGGGATGCGGGGAATGGAGACCCAGTACTTC.

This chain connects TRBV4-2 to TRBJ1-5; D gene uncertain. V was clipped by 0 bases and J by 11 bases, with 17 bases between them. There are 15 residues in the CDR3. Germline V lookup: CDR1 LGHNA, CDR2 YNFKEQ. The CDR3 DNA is TGTGCCAGCAGCCAAGATTTTTACAGTTCTAAATCCCAGCATTTT. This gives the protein CASSQDFYSSKSQHF.

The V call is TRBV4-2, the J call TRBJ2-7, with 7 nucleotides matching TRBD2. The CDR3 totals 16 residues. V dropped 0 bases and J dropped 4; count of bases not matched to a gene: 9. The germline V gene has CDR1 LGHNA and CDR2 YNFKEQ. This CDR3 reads CASSQESGEGWYEQYF. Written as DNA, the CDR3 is TGTGCCAGCAGCCAAGAAAGCGGGGAGGGATGGTACGAGCAGTACTTC.

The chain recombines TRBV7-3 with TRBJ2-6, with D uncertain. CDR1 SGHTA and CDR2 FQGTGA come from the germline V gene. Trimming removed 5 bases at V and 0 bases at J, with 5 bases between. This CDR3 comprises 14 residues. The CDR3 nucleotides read TGTGCCAGCAGCCTCAGCTCTGGGGCCAACGTCCTGACTTTC. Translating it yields CASSLSSGANVLTF.

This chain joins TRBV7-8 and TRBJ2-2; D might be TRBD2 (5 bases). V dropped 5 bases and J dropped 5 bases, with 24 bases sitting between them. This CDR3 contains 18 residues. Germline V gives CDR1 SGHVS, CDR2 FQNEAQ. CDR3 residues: CASSPRRGLPRSTGELFF. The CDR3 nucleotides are TGTGCCAGCAGCCCACGACGGGGTCTACCAAGGTCAACCGGGGAGCTGTTTTTT.

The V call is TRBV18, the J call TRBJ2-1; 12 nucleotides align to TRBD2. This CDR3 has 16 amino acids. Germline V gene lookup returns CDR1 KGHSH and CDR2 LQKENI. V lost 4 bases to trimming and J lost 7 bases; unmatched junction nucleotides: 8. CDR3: CASSLIGLAGRNEQFF. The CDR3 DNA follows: TGTGCCAGCTCACTTATAGGACTAGCGGGAAGGAATGAGCAGTTCTTC.

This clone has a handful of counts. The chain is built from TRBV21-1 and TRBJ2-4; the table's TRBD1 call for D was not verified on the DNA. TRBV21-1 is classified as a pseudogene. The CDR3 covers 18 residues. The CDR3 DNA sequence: TGTGCCAGCAGCAAAAAACTGACACCTTGGGTCGCCAAAAACATTCAGTACTTC. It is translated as CASSKKLTPWVAKNIQYF.

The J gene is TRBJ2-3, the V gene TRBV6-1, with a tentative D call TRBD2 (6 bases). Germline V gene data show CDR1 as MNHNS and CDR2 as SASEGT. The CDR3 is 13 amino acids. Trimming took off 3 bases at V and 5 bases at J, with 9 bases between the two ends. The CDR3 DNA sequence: TGTGCCAGCAGTGAGACCGGGGGAGATACGCAGTATTTT. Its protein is CASSETGGDTQYF.